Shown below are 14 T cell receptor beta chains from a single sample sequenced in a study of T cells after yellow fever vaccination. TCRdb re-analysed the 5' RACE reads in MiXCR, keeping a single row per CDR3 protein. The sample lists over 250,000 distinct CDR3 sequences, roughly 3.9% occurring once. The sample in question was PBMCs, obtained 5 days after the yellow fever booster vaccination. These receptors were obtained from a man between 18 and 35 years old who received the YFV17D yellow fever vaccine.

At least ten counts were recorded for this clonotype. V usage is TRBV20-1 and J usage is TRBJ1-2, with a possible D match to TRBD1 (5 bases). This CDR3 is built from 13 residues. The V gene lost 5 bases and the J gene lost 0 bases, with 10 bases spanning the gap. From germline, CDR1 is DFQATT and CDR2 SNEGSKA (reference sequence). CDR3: CSAVPGANYGYTF. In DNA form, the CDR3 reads TGCAGTGCTGTCCCGGGGGCTAACTATGGCTACACCTTC.

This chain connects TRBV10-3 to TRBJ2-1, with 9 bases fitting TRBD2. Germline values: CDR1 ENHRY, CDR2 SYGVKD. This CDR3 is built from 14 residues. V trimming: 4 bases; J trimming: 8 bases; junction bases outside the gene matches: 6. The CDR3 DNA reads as TGTGCCATCAGTGTCGCGGGGGGGCCTTATGAGCAGTTCTTC. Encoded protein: CAISVAGGPYEQFF.

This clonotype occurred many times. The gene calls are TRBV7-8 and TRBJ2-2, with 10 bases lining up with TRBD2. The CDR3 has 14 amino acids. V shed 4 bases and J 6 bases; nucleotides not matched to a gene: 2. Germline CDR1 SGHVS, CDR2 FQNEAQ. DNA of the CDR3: TGTGCCAGCAGCTCGGGACTAGCGTCCGGGGAGCTGTTTTTT. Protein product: CASSSGLASGELFF.

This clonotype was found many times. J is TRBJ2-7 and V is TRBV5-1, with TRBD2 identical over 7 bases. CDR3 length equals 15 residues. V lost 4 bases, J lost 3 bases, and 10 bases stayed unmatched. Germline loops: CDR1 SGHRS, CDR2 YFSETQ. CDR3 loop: CASSQGLGRIYEQYF. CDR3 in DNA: TGCGCCAGCAGCCAAGGACTAGGACGCATCTACGAGCAGTACTTC.

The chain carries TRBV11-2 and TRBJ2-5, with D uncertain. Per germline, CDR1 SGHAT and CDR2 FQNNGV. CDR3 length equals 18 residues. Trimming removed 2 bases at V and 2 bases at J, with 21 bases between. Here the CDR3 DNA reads TGTGCCAGCAGCTTATGGACGCGCGGCAGAGCCTCACAAGAGACCCAGTACTTC. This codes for CASSLWTRGRASQETQYF. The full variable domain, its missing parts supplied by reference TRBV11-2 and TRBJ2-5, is EAGVAQSPRYKIIEKRQSVAFWCNPISGHATLYWYQQILGQGPKLLIQFQNNGVVDDSQLPKDRFSAERLKGVDSTLKIQPAKLEDSAVYLCASSLWTRGRASQETQYFGPGTRLLVL.

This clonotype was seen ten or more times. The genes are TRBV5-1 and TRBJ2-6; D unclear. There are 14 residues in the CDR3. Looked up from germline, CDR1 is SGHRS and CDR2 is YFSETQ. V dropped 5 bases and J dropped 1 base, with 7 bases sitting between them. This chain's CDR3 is CASSERSGANVLTF. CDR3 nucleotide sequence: TGCGCCAGCAGTGAGAGGTCTGGGGCCAACGTCCTGACTTTC.

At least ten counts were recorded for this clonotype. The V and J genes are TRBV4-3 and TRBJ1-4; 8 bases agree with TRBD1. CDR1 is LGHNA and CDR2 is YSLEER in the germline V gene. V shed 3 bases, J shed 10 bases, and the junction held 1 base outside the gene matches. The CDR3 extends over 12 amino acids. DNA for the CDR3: TGCGCCAGCAGCCAGACAGGGGTAAAACTGTTTTTT. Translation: CASSQTGVKLFF.

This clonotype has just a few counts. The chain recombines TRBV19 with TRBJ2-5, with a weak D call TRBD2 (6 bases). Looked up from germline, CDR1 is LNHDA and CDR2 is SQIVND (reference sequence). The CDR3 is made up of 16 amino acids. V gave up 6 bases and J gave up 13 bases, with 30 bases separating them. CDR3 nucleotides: TGTGCCAGTAGCCCCGCCGGGGACGGGGGACCCAGACGACCGTACTTC. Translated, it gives CASSPAGDGGPRRPYF.

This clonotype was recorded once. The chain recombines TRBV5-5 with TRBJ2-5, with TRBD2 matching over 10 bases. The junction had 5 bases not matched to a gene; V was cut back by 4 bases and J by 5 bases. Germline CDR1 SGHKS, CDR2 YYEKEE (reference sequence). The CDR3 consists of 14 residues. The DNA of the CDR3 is TGTGCCAGCAGCCGGGGGGGACTAGCGGAGACCCAGTACTTC. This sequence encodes CASSRGGLAETQYF.

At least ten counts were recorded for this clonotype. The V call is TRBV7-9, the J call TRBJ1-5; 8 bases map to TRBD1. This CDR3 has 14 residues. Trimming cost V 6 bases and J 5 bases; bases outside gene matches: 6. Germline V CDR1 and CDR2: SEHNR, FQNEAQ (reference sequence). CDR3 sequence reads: CASREGQGDQPQHF. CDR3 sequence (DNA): TGTGCCAGCAGGGAAGGACAGGGCGATCAGCCCCAGCATTTT.

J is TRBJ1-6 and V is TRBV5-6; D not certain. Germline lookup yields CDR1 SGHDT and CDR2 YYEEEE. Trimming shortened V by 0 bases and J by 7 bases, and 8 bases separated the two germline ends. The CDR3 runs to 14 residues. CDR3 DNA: TGTGCCAGCAGCTTGGATCCCGGGAATTCACCCCTCCACTTT. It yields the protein CASSLDPGNSPLHF.

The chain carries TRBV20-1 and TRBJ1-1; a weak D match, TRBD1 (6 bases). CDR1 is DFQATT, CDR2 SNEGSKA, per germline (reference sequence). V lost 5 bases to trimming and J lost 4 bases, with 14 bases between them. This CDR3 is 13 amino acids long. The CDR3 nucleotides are TGCAGTGCTTCCCGTGGGGGGCTCACTGAAGCTTTCTTT. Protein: CSASRGGLTEAFF.

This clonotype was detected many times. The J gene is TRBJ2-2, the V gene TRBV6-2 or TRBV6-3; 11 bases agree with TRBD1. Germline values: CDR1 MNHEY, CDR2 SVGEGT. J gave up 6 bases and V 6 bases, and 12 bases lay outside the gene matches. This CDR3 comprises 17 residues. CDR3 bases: TGTGCCAGCAGCCCCGGACAGGGGGCGCTTCATCCCGGGGAGCTGTTTTTT. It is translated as CASSPGQGALHPGELFF.

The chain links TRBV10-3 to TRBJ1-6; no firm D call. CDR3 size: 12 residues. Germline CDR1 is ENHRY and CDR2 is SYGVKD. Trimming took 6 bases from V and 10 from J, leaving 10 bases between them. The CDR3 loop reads CAIRALGSPLHF. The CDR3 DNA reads TGTGCCATCAGGGCTTTAGGATCACCCCTCCACTTT.